The next 3 T cell receptor beta chains were all read from a single sample in a study of a mutant IDH1 vaccine in newly diagnosed glioma. As for time point: week 35, safety follow-up. In the vaccine, a single dose held 300 ug of the mutant IDH1 20-mer peptide, along with topical imiquimod. Their antigens are not known. Profiled with immunoSEQ multiplex PCR; TCRdb holds only in-frame clones, not every one. The sample includes about 50,000 clones, 85% to 95% seen only once; the top ten take about 2.3%. The specimen comprised PBMCs, sampled from a glioma patient whose treatment included an IDH1 peptide vaccine. The receptors were gathered from a man aged 45-60 years with glioma.

The chain joins TRBV2 to TRBJ1-2; perhaps TRBD1 as D (5 bases). V lost 7 bases to trimming and J lost 4 bases, with 19 bases between them. CDR1 is SNHLY and CDR2 is FYNNEI in the germline V gene. This CDR3 has 15 residues. The CDR3 nucleotides are TGTGCCAGCACCAATGGGGGGGGTCTTGGCTATGGCTACACCTTC. This sequence encodes CASTNGGGLGYGYTF.

V gene TRBV13 combines with J gene TRBJ1-1; 7 nucleotides align to TRBD1. CDR1 is PRHDT, CDR2 FYEKMQ, per germline (reference sequence). CDR3 length: 13 residues. J lost 3 bases, V lost 3 bases, and 1 base had no gene match. Here the CDR3 reads CASSFGTDTEAFF. CDR3 sequence (DNA): TGTGCCAGCAGCTTCGGGACAGACACTGAAGCTTTCTTT.

The gene calls are TRBV6-5 and TRBJ1-2; 11 nucleotides match TRBD1. The ends lost 3 bases at V and 4 bases at J; junction bases unmatched: 4. The CDR3 consists of 15 residues. The germline CDR1 and CDR2 sequences are MNHEY and SVGAGI. The chain's CDR3 is CASSYRDRGAYGYTF. CDR3 DNA sequence: TGTGCCAGCAGTTATCGGGACAGGGGGGCCTATGGCTACACCTTC.